This TCR beta chain appears in the sequencing data of a study of T cell clonality in common variable immunodeficiency. Assay: immunoSEQ multiplex PCR; the TCRdb copy retains only in-frame clones and omits some. The sample is made up of about 35,000 clones, none counted only once. Study-wide findings and caveats: Links between repertoire features and CVID complications were heterogeneity-limited.

This CDR3 comprises 15 residues. Germline V lookup: CDR1 MRHNA, CDR2 SNTAGT. V was cut by 2 bases and J by 0 bases, with 10 bases left in between. This clone was seen ten or more times. Its antigen is unknown. The sequence runs out 3 residues before the end of the CDR3; the remainder is reconstructed from the germline J gene. This chain links TRBV6-4 with TRBJ1-2; D remains ambiguous. The source of this sequence is a person aged 18-69 years in good health. Source material: peripheral blood mononuclear cells. CDR3 DNA (partial): TGTGCCAGCAGTGACATCGCGGGAACTAACTATGGC. It yields the protein CASSDIAGTNYG. The entire CDR3 sequence reads CASSDIAGTNYGYTF.